This entry lists 6 T cell receptor beta chains sequenced from one sample in a study of blood T cell repertoires in COVID-19. TCRdb's table, derived via immunoSEQ multiplex PCR, lists solely in-frame clones and lacks some. Of 200,000 to 250,000 clones listed, 80% to 90% are singletons. Sequencing input: peripheral blood. These receptors all stem from a woman aged 80 or over with acute or convalescent COVID-19.

With regard to this clone: One junction end does not reproduce the germline sequence, and a read error may be involved. This chain uses TRBV20-1 with TRBJ1-1, with D possibly being TRBD1 (5 bases). This CDR3 is 10 amino acids long. Germline CDR1 DFQATT, CDR2 SNEGSKA (reference sequence). CDR3 protein: CSAVGPPGLF. The CDR3, as DNA: TGCAGTGCAGTGGGGCCCCCTGGGCTCTTT.

The chain employs TRBV5-8 and TRBJ2-6; D gene ambiguous. Germline values: CDR1 SGHTS, CDR2 YDEGEE. V lost 4 bases and J lost 13, with 6 bases in between. CDR3 length equals 10 residues. CDR3 in amino acids: CASSRVVLTF. DNA for the CDR3: TGTGCCAGCAGCCGCGTGGTCCTGACTTTC.

The V gene is TRBV29-1, the J gene TRBJ1-1, with 10 bases aligning to TRBD1. Germline V lookup: CDR1 SQVTM, CDR2 ANQGSEA. J lost 7 bases, V lost 6 bases, and 11 bases had no gene match. This CDR3 is built from 14 residues. The CDR3 DNA is TGCAGCGTACGACCGGGACAGGGGATTTTTGAAGCTTTCTTT. Translated, it gives CSVRPGQGIFEAFF.

The V gene is TRBV4-2, the J gene TRBJ2-6; 7 bases are a match to TRBD2. The germline CDR1 and CDR2 sequences are LGHNA and YNFKEQ. Unmatched junction bases numbered 15, after V lost 4 bases and J lost 0 bases. The CDR3 extends over 20 amino acids. As DNA, the CDR3 is TGTGCCAGCAGCCCTAGCGGTGACTGGAACCGAGACTCTGGGGCCAACGTCCTGACTTTC. Its protein product is CASSPSGDWNRDSGANVLTF.

Of note for this clone: Within the sample, other DNA sequences also encode this same CDR3. The V call is TRBV27, the J call TRBJ2-5; 8 bases map to TRBD2. V lost 3 bases to trimming and J lost 1 base; unmatched junction nucleotides: 1. The CDR3 length is 14 residues. Germline CDR1 reads MNHEY; CDR2 reads SMNVEV (reference sequence). In nucleotides, the CDR3 is TGTGCCAGCAGTTTGCGGGGGGTCCAAGAGACCCAGTACTTC. It translates to CASSLRGVQETQYF.

This rearrangement joins TRBV6-5 to TRBJ2-1, with D perhaps TRBD1 (5 bases). V lost 1 base and J lost 9, with 10 bases in between. The CDR3 loop spans 13 amino acids. Germline V lookup: CDR1 MNHEY, CDR2 SVGAGI. The CDR3 sequence: CASSYLSRGEQFF. The CDR3 DNA reads as TGTGCCAGCAGTTACTTATCAAGGGGTGAGCAGTTCTTC.